The present entry profiles one T cell receptor (beta chain) with its context. This specimen comes from a study of blood T cell repertoires in COVID-19. About the research overall: Whether acute or convalescent, the COVID-19 samples came from the United States, Italy and Spain.

The CDR3 has 17 amino acids. Deletions cut 4 bases from V and 3 bases from J, with 22 bases between. Germline CDR1 SGHDT, CDR2 YYEEEE. The authors' processing: Estimation of nucleated cell counts was performed using reference gene primer amplification. The method was immunoSEQ multiplex PCR; TCRdb's version includes in-frame clones alone and lacks a portion of them. D and trimming come from the DNA, and the V and J calls and clone size come from that table. The sample carries some 160,000 clones, about 80% recorded once. Participants came from some 23 US areas, aged roughly 18 to 95 years. The chain links TRBV5-6 to TRBJ1-2, with D possibly being TRBD1 (6 bases). The specimen sequenced was PBMCs or T cells enriched from blood (not recorded which). The receptor was isolated from a woman in her sixties who had recovered from COVID-19. CDR3 residues: CASSRTIPTQGDYGYTF. DNA of the CDR3: TGTGCCAGCAGCCGGACGATACCTACACAGGGTGACTATGGCTACACCTTC.